The 23 T cell receptor beta chains reported below all come from one sample, sequenced in a study of Ad26.COV2.S vaccination and SARS-CoV-2 variants. As for treatment: roughly 19 received Ad26.COV2.S at low or high dose, single or two shots; 5 received placebo; per-sample allocation not given. Repertoires come from day 63 after the first vaccine or placebo injection. Profiling relied on immunoSEQ multiplex PCR, and the TCRdb table lists in-frame clones only, not all of them. The sample yields about 480,000 clones, roughly 87% seen once. Here the sequenced sample was peripheral blood, taken in a trial of Ad26.COV2.S vaccine versus placebo. The origin of the receptors is a person between 18 and 65 years old who received the Ad26.COV2.S COVID-19 vaccine or a placebo.

The chain has TRBV19 and TRBJ2-7; D possibly matches TRBD1 or TRBD2 (5 bases each). V was shortened by 6 bases and J by 6 bases, with 21 bases between the two germline ends. CDR1 and CDR2 (germline): LNHDA, SQIVND (reference sequence). The CDR3 is made up of 15 amino acids. The CDR3 nucleotides are TGTGCCAGTAGCCACCGAGGGACCCCACCGGCCGAGCAGTACTTC. Its translation: CASSHRGTPPAEQYF. Supplemented by reference TRBV19 and TRBJ2-7, the full variable domain reads DGGITQSPKYLFRKEGQNVTLSCEQNLNHDAMYWYRQDPGQGLRLIYYSQIVNDFQKGDIAEGYSVSREKKESFPLTVTSAQKNPTAFYLCASSHRGTPPAEQYFGPGTRLTVT.

The chain combines TRBV4-2 with TRBJ2-1, with D unclear. Germline assignment: CDR1 LGHNA and CDR2 YNFKEQ. The CDR3 sequence is 15 residues long. With 4 bases removed from V and 3 bases from J, the gap between germline ends came to 13 bases. This CDR3 reads CASSLRIVDYNEQFF. The CDR3 DNA follows: TGTGCCAGCAGCCTCCGCATCGTAGACTACAATGAGCAGTTCTTC.

The V gene is TRBV25-1, the J gene TRBJ1-4; TRBD1 agrees at 7 bases. This CDR3 has 15 residues. V gave up 4 bases and J gave up 4 bases; unmatched junction bases: 6. Looked up from germline, CDR1 is MGHDK and CDR2 is SYGVNS. CDR3 amino acids: CASSALTGFNEKLFF. CDR3 DNA sequence: TGTGCCAGCAGTGCCCTGACAGGGTTTAATGAAAAACTGTTTTTT.

The rearrangement links TRBV6-2 or TRBV6-3 to TRBJ2-3; possibly TRBD2 for D (6 bases). The ends were cut back, 8 bases at V and 4 bases at J, with 19 bases in the middle. Germline V CDR1 and CDR2: MNHEY, SVGEGT. The CDR3 runs to 15 residues. CDR3 coding DNA: TGTGCCAGCCGCCCAGAGGGGAGGTCCCCAGATACGCAGTATTTT. This gives the protein CASRPEGRSPDTQYF.

This clone was detected a few times. This CDR3 is also generated by other DNA sequences in the sample. The chain is built from TRBV5-1 and TRBJ1-1; D perhaps matches TRBD1 (6 bases). The germline V gene has CDR1 SGHRS and CDR2 YFSETQ. V was shortened by 1 base and J by 1 base, with 11 bases between the two germline ends. This CDR3 is 15 amino acids long. The CDR3 DNA reads as TGCGCCAGCAGCTTGTACAGGGTGGGGAACACTGAAGCTTTCTTT. Amino acid sequence: CASSLYRVGNTEAFF.

The chain uses TRBV6-2 or TRBV6-3 and TRBJ2-7; 7 bases align to TRBD1. Germline trimming cut 3 bases from V and 2 bases from J; bases unmatched to any gene: 10. CDR3 length: 16 residues. Germline assignment: CDR1 MNHEY and CDR2 SVGEGT. In DNA, the CDR3 is TGTGCCAGCAGTTATAACCCGGTCACAGGGGCCTACGAGCAGTACTTC. Amino acids: CASSYNPVTGAYEQYF.

J is TRBJ2-7 and V is TRBV7-8; 13 nucleotides line up with TRBD2. Germline CDR1 reads SGHVS; CDR2 reads FQNEAQ. The CDR3 is made up of 17 amino acids. J lost 4 bases, V lost 1 base, and 7 bases had no gene match. The CDR3 bases are TGTGCCAGCAGCTTAGGCGGGACTAGCGGGATGCGGTACGAGCAGTACTTC. The encoded protein is CASSLGGTSGMRYEQYF.

V gene TRBV6-2 or TRBV6-3 combines with J gene TRBJ2-3; 13 nucleotides line up with TRBD2. The J segment lost 2 bases and the V segment lost 6 bases, leaving 11 bases of the junction unmatched. The germline CDR1 and CDR2 sequences are MNHEY and SVGEGT. This CDR3 contains 18 residues. DNA of the CDR3: TGTGCCAGCAGCCAACACCAGGGACTAGCGGGATCCACAGATACGCAGTATTTT. Amino acids: CASSQHQGLAGSTDTQYF.

The V gene is TRBV28, the J gene TRBJ2-6; D is undetermined. V lost 8 bases and J 2 bases, leaving 10 bases between the germline ends. Germline CDR1 is MDHEN and CDR2 is SYDVKM. This CDR3 region has 14 residues. DNA of the CDR3: TGTGCCAGCGGATTGAGTCCTGGGGCCAACGTCCTGACTTTC. Amino acid sequence: CASGLSPGANVLTF.

The V and J genes are TRBV13 and TRBJ2-7, with TRBD1 identical over 8 bases. Germline V gene data show CDR1 as PRHDT and CDR2 as FYEKMQ (reference sequence). V lost 5 bases, J lost 3 bases, and 6 bases stayed unmatched. This CDR3 has 14 residues. The CDR3 sequence is CASSPGGSFYEQYF. In DNA form, the CDR3 reads TGTGCCAGCAGCCCAGGGGGCTCGTTCTACGAGCAGTACTTC.

The chain couples TRBV6-6 to TRBJ2-1; D gene ambiguous. The CDR3 is made up of 15 amino acids. CDR1 is MNHNY and CDR2 is SVGAGI in the germline V gene (reference sequence). The V and J ends lost 2 bases and 0 bases respectively, with 8 bases between them. The DNA for the CDR3 is TGTGCCAGCAGTTACAGCAGTAGCTCCTACAATGAGCAGTTCTTC. This encodes CASSYSSSSYNEQFF.

The J gene is TRBJ2-4, the V gene TRBV6-5; no reliable D call. CDR1 is MNHEY, CDR2 SVGAGI, per germline. CDR3 size: 15 residues. V was pared by 6 bases and J by 6 bases, with 18 bases between. CDR3 amino acids: CASSLRTDPRNIQYF. CDR3 nucleotides: TGTGCCAGCAGCCTACGGACGGATCCAAGAAACATTCAGTACTTC.

The V gene is TRBV7-3, the J gene TRBJ2-1; 13 bases agree with TRBD2. V was clipped by 5 bases and J by 2 bases; unmatched bases: 3. CDR1 and CDR2 from the germline V gene are SGHTA and FQGTGA. This CDR3 is built from 16 residues. In DNA form, the CDR3 reads TGTGCCAGCAGCCCAGGACTAGCGGGGGCCTACAATGAGCAGTTCTTC. Protein product: CASSPGLAGAYNEQFF.

This clone was counted a single time. The chain has TRBV20-1 and TRBJ2-3, with TRBD2 matching over 7 bases. Germline V gene sequence: CDR1 DFQATT, CDR2 SNEGSKA (reference sequence). V lost 3 bases and J lost 8; bases outside the gene matches: 8. The CDR3 loop spans 13 amino acids. CDR3 sequence (DNA): TGCAGTGCTAGTCGGCTAGCGGATGGTACGCAGTATTTT. Protein: CSASRLADGTQYF.

As DNA, the CDR3 is TGTGCCAGCAGTTCCCGTGCCACAGGCCGGCTCTCCTACGAGCAGTACTTC. This encodes CASSSRATGRLSYEQYF. The chain joins TRBV28 to TRBJ2-7; D is perhaps TRBD1 (5 bases). The CDR3 has 17 residues. V was clipped by 4 bases and J by 0 bases, with 19 bases between them. The V gene's germline CDR1 is MDHEN and CDR2 SYDVKM.

The chain has TRBV24-1 and TRBJ2-1; 8 nucleotides match TRBD1. CDR3 length: 14 residues. Germline CDR1 KGHDR, CDR2 SFDVKD. The V and J ends lost 10 bases and 6 bases, in that order; junction bases with no gene match: 10. The CDR3 region is CATSDRGTINEQFF. The DNA of the CDR3 is TGTGCCACTTCCGACAGGGGCACAATCAATGAGCAGTTCTTC.

This clone was seen once. The chain recombines TRBV9 with TRBJ2-5; D is perhaps TRBD1 or TRBD2 (5 bases each). The CDR3 is 11 residues long. The V gene's germline CDR1 is SGDLS and CDR2 YYNGEE. V was pared by 7 bases and J by 5 bases, with 9 bases between. In DNA form, the CDR3 reads TGTGCCAGCGGGACCGGGGAGACCCAGTACTTC. Protein: CASGTGETQYF.

The chain uses TRBV11-2 and TRBJ2-3; unclear D gene. Looked up from germline, CDR1 is SGHAT and CDR2 is FQNNGV. Trimming shortened V by 5 bases and J by 3 bases, and 15 bases separated the two germline ends. This CDR3 is 15 amino acids long. DNA of the CDR3: TGTGCCAGCAGCCCCGCCTCTGGCGTGACAGATACGCAGTATTTT. Encoded protein: CASSPASGVTDTQYF.

The chain combines TRBV28 with TRBJ2-7; D might be TRBD2 (5 bases). The CDR3 runs to 17 residues. CDR1 is MDHEN and CDR2 is SYDVKM in the germline V gene. Trimming pared 6 bases from V and 3 bases from J, leaving 24 bases between. This CDR3 reads CASSDYGLGRGIYEQYF. CDR3 nucleotides: TGTGCCAGCAGCGATTACGGGTTAGGGAGAGGGATCTACGAGCAGTACTTC.

The genes are TRBV24-1 and TRBJ2-6; D not resolved. The CDR3 runs 13 residues. Germline V gene lookup returns CDR1 KGHDR and CDR2 SFDVKD. Trimming removed 7 bases at V and 0 bases at J, with 3 bases between. The DNA of the CDR3 is TGTGCCACCAGCCTCTCTGGGGCCAACGTCCTGACTTTC. Its translation: CATSLSGANVLTF.

The chain links TRBV19 to TRBJ2-4; 8 nucleotides align to TRBD1. Trimming cost V 6 bases and J 5 bases; bases outside gene matches: 6. This CDR3 contains 14 residues. Germline CDR1 is LNHDA and CDR2 is SQIVND (reference sequence). The CDR3 region is CASSNAGGQNIQYF. The CDR3 nucleotides are TGTGCCAGTAGCAATGCAGGGGGCCAAAACATTCAGTACTTC.

The chain recombines TRBV7-3 with TRBJ1-2, with TRBD1 identical over 8 bases. Germline V gives CDR1 SGHTA, CDR2 FQGTGA. The CDR3 is 12 amino acids. Trimming took 5 bases from V and 9 from J; bases not matched to a gene: 5. DNA for the CDR3: TGTGCCAGCAGCCAAAACAGGGGGAGCTACACCTTC. This sequence encodes CASSQNRGSYTF.

This chain uses TRBV24-1 with TRBJ2-6; D not certain. CDR3 length equals 14 residues. Trimming stripped 4 bases from V and 2 bases from J, with 5 bases between. Germline V lookup: CDR1 KGHDR, CDR2 SFDVKD. The CDR3 region is CATSDPAGANVLTF. The CDR3 coding sequence is TGTGCCACCAGTGACCCCGCTGGGGCCAACGTCCTGACTTTC.